The TCR beta chain under discussion was sequenced for a study of T-cell reconstitution after alpha-beta-depleted transplantation in children. This clonotype was detected many times. During its preparation, the TCRbeta library received unique molecular identifiers. MiXCR, run by TCRdb on the PCR reads, gives a single entry per CDR3 protein. The data contain 380,000 or so distinct CDR3 sequences, about an eighth of them seen just once; the ten biggest clones take up around 4.5%. CDR3 size: 13 residues. The germline V gene encodes CDR1 LGHNA and CDR2 YSLEER. With 1 base removed from V and 2 bases from J, the gap between germline ends came to 3 bases.

This TCR came from a human donor who donated a stem cell graft to a child with Fanconi anemia. The rearrangement links TRBV4-3 to TRBJ2-1; no clear D. The sequencing here drew on PBMCs, taken from the stem cell graft. Here the CDR3 reads CASSQGPYNEQFF. CDR3 DNA: TGCGCCAGCAGCCAAGGCCCCTACAATGAGCAGTTCTTC.